Listed below are T cell receptor beta chains from one sample, sequenced in a study of early T cells in non-severe SARS-CoV-2 infection. TCRdb itself ran the 5' RACE reads through MiXCR, one entry per CDR3 protein. The repertoire holds 65,000 to 95,000 distinct CDR3 sequences, with roughly a sixth as singletons. Sequenced: whole blood. The receptors were sampled from an adult who was a healthcare worker with PCR-confirmed SARS-CoV-2 infection or an uninfected control (not recorded which). CDR3s include the opening cysteine and the closing phenylalanine or tryptophan. D genes are given only for firm matches. Clone size is not always given. Where it is, it says once, few, many or a class for expanded clones.

CDR3 DNA | CDR3 protein | J gene | V gene | clone size | CDR3 length | D gene
TGTGCCACCAGTGGACCCGAACAGTCCACCGGGGAGCTGTTTTTT | CATSGPEQSTGELFF | TRBJ2-2 | TRBV24-1 | many | 15 | -
TGTGCCAGCAGCTTCCAGTTGAGGGTCGAAGAGACCCAGTACTTC | CASSFQLRVEETQYF | TRBJ2-5 | TRBV7-9 | few | 15 | -
TGTGCCAGCAGGGGGGGGCATATGAACACTGAAGCTTTCTTT | CASRGGHMNTEAFF | TRBJ1-1 | TRBV2 | few | 14 | -
TGCAGCGTTGAGCTCCGAAGAGGGCTAGCGGTAGATAAGTATTTT | CSVELRRGLAVDKYF | TRBJ2-3 | TRBV29-1 | - | 15 | TRBD2
TGTGCCTGGAGTGTAAGGGGTGAAAAACTGTTTTTT | CAWSVRGEKLFF | TRBJ1-4 | TRBV30 | few | 12 | -
TGCGCCAGCAGCTTGAGGGGGAACACTGAAGCTTTCTTT | CASSLRGNTEAFF | TRBJ1-1 | TRBV5-1 | - | 13 | -
TGCGCCAGCGCCCAGTCCTACGAGCAGTACTTC | CASAQSYEQYF | TRBJ2-7 | TRBV10-2 | few | 11 | -
TGTGCCAGCAGTTACACTCAACTAGCGGGAGATTCCTCCTACGAGCAGTACTTC | CASSYTQLAGDSSYEQYF | TRBJ2-7 | TRBV6-5 | few | 18 | TRBD2
TGTGCCAGCAGCCTAAGACAGGGGCATAATTCACCCCTCCACTTT | CASSLRQGHNSPLHF | TRBJ1-6 | TRBV7-8 | - | 15 | TRBD1
TGTGCCAGCAGTTCACCTCTAGCGGGGGCTACACGAGATACGCAGTATTTT | CASSSPLAGATRDTQYF | TRBJ2-3 | TRBV11-3 | - | 17 | TRBD2
TGTGCCAGCTCCCGCGAACGGCAGGGGGCCAGGGGGGCCAACGTCCTGACTTTC | CASSRERQGARGANVLTF | TRBJ2-6 | TRBV18 | - | 18 | TRBD1
TGTGCCAGCAGCTCTCGGCTCCCCCTTCGGGGGGGACAAGGGAACGAGCAGTACTTC | CASSSRLPLRGGQGNEQYF | TRBJ2-7 | TRBV11-2 | - | 19 | TRBD2
TGTGCCAGCAGCCAAGATAACCTCAACTATGGCTACACCTTC | CASSQDNLNYGYTF | TRBJ1-2 | TRBV3-1 | few | 14 | -
TGTGCCAGCAGCCTCGCACAATCTTTTCAGCCCCAGCATTTT | CASSLAQSFQPQHF | TRBJ1-5 | TRBV3-1 | few | 14 | -
TGTGCCAGCAGTCCCGAAAATAACGGTATCGAGCAGTACTTC | CASSPENNGIEQYF | TRBJ2-7 | TRBV12-3/TRBV12-4 | - | 14 | -
TGTGCCAGCAGCTTCGGAATCACCCCGGGCTACGAGCAGTACTTC | CASSFGITPGYEQYF | TRBJ2-7 | TRBV7-6 | - | 15 | -
TGTGCCAGCAGCCAAGGACAGGGTGCTAATTCACCCCTCCACTTT | CASSQGQGANSPLHF | TRBJ1-6 | TRBV3-1 | many | 15 | TRBD1
TGTGCCATCAGTGTCACGGCCCGGCGGGAGAGCTCCTACAATGAGCAGTTCTTC | CAISVTARRESSYNEQFF | TRBJ2-1 | TRBV10-3 | - | 18 | TRBD2
TGTGCCAGCTCAGCCTCCGGGACAGGGGGCGATGGCTACACCTTC | CASSASGTGGDGYTF | TRBJ1-2 | TRBV18 | - | 15 | TRBD1
TGCAGCGTTGTGCAGGGACCCACTGAAGCTTTCTTT | CSVVQGPTEAFF | TRBJ1-1 | TRBV29-1 | - | 12 | -
TGTGCCAGCGCGGCCCGAAGAGATACGCAGTATTTT | CASAARRDTQYF | TRBJ2-3 | TRBV6-2/TRBV6-3 | - | 12 | -
TGTGCCAGCAGCTTAGTCCCTAGCGGGAGTGTCACAGATACGCAGTATTTT | CASSLVPSGSVTDTQYF | TRBJ2-3 | TRBV7-6 | - | 17 | TRBD2